This TCR beta chain was profiled in a study of CD8+ T cells in alopecia areata. Extracted RNA was reverse transcribed, and the resulting cDNA served as sequencing template. Using immunoSEQ multiplex PCR, the repertoire was profiled, and TCRdb retains in-frame clones only, with some absent. The sample lists 250,000 to 350,000 clones, 60% occurring once. The trim removed 5 bases at V and 4 bases at J, leaving 9 bases unmatched. The CDR3 extends over 16 amino acids. Germline CDR1 is SEHNR and CDR2 is FQNEAQ (reference sequence). Regarding treatment: oral pan-JAK inhibitor, 5-10 mg twice daily. Lesional scalp punch biopsies and peripheral blood came from alopecia areata patients. A note on this clone: The antigen is not known.

Whole-study findings and limits: Affected scalp, especially in alopecia totalis/universalis, had a higher clonality than normal scalp did.

The sequences come from CD4+ T cells sorted from blood, collected at week 52, from a patient treated with tofacitinib. The source of this sequence is a human donor with alopecia areata. The V and J genes are TRBV7-9 and TRBJ2-2; TRBD2 matches at 8 bases. As DNA, the CDR3 is TGTGCCAGCAGCAAAGAAGCGGGGGTTAGCACCGGGGAGCTGTTTTTT. Protein product: CASSKEAGVSTGELFF.